What follows is one TCR beta chain and its context. This clonotype was seen only a few times. Its binding antigen is unknown. No clone much larger than this one lies a single base away; base qualities are absent. The data originate from a study of early T cells in non-severe SARS-CoV-2 infection (dated by TCRdb to 2020 to 2022). A note on the overall study: Because TCR sequencing relied on bulk RNA taken from unsorted whole blood, pairing of alpha and beta chains was not possible.

The study was a case-control design nested within a healthcare worker cohort in London, UK, with weekly nasopharyngeal swab PCR tests and blood sampling. Healthcare workers were recruited during the week of the UK lockdown, between 23 and 31 March 2020, and followed weekly for up to roughly 15 weeks. Library construction relied on 5' RACE. This sample was sequenced with a NextSeq 500. The TCR library protocol attached unique molecular identifiers to individual cDNA molecules to correct for sequencing error and PCR bias. Both TCR alpha and beta chains were sequenced, and tight co-correlation was observed between alpha and beta sequence abundances in each sample. The authors' analysis ran thus. Decombinator V4 was used to annotate the V gene, J gene and CDR3 of the TCR sequences. TCRs were defined as expanded if a significant change between any two time points was detected under a Poisson model with p below 0.0001. TCR abundances were normalised to the total number of TCRs sequenced per sample and expressed as counts per million. MAIT TCRs were defined by TRAV1-2 paired with TRAJ12, TRAJ20 or TRAJ33, and iNKT TCRs by TRAV10 paired with TRAJ18. VDJdb, accessed 1 November 2021, was searched for CMV, EBV and SARS-CoV-2 annotated TCRs, excluding TCRs annotated for multiple antigens. The raw public reads went through TCRdb reprocessing: fastp at Q25, MiXCR clone calling, in-frame beta chains kept. One record per CDR3 amino acid sequence lists the most common genes and DNA. TCRdb, rather than the study authors, made the V and J calls. The table for this sample lists over 50,000 distinct CDR3 sequences; 8.5% to 9.5% of them were counted only once. The ten largest account for about 1.3% of the sample.

What the work shows at the level of the full study, not this receptor alone: VDJdb matching was skewed toward anti-spike CD8 responses and likely underestimated virus-specific expansions by missing private and CD4 specificities.

The germline V gene sets CDR1 to MNHNS and CDR2 to SASEGT. From the cysteine up to the phenylalanine, the CDR3 has a length of 14 residues. Only CDR3 DNA remains: 42 bases, in frame from the first base. V gives up 1 base and J gives up 7 bases, and the segment between their germline ends measures 13 bases. The sequence links TRBV6-1 to TRBJ2-5; a confident D gene designation cannot be given. The TCR sequence derives from an adult who was a healthcare worker with PCR-confirmed SARS-CoV-2 infection or an uninfected control (not recorded which). The sequenced material came from whole blood. In nucleotide form, the sequence is TGTGCCAGCAGTGAAGTGACGTTAATGGGGACCCAGTACTTC. This is translated as CASSEVTLMGTQYF.